This T cell receptor (beta chain) was found in a study of blood T cell repertoires in COVID-19. Study-wide background: Collection of acute and convalescent COVID-19 samples took place in the United States, Italy and Spain. From T cells, B-cell-depleted T cells, or PBMCs came the material, which was cDNA or gDNA.

The assay was immunoSEQ multiplex PCR, and TCRdb's table has in-frame clones only and misses some. In the table there are roughly 74,000 clones, around nine tenths of which are singletons. The V end was cut by 0 bases, the J end by 0 bases, with 6 bases between. Germline V gives CDR1 LGHDT, CDR2 YNNKEL (reference sequence). The CDR3 is 15 amino acids. What was sequenced was peripheral blood. The receptor's source is an elderly woman with active or convalescent COVID-19. V usage is TRBV3-1 (or the pseudogene TRBV3-2) and J usage is TRBJ2-1, with a weak D call TRBD2 (5 bases). The CDR3 bases are TGTGCCAGCAGCCAAGAGGCGGGCTCCTACAATGAGCAGTTCTTC. Translating gives CASSQEAGSYNEQFF.